Each of the 3 T cell receptor beta chains below was sequenced from the same sample in a study of cytomegalovirus exposure and HLA in healthy donors (dated by TCRdb to about 2017). Library generation was performed with the immunoSEQ multiplex PCR assay. A mixture of 60 forward primers for TCR Vbeta segments and 13 reverse primers for TCR Jbeta segments was used in the multiplex PCR. The source is immuneACCESS, and TCRdb retained only in-frame sequences with V and J called. Part of the clones is not carried over; for the studies checked, unresolved V genes explain less than half of this, and the remainder is unexplained. The table for this sample lists some 120,000 clones; more than 70% of them were counted only once. The ten largest make up roughly 6.7% of the sample. What was sequenced was PBMCs. Every receptor here comes from a woman aged 30 to 39 in good health and CMV-seropositive.

The chain employs TRBV6-6 and TRBJ2-5; no reliable D call. The V gene's germline CDR1 is MNHNY and CDR2 SVGAGI (reference sequence). Trimming pared 1 base from V and 5 bases from J, leaving 5 bases between. The CDR3 is made up of 12 amino acids. For the CDR3, the DNA is TGTGCCAGCAGTTACTTCGGGGAGACCCAGTACTTC. Translating it yields CASSYFGETQYF.

The CDR3 protein is CASSPDRGPGNTIYF. The CDR3 nucleotides are TGCGCCAGCAGTCCAGACAGGGGGCCTGGAAACACCATATATTTT. This sequence joins TRBV5-1 and TRBJ1-3; 10 bases align to TRBD1. The V and J ends lost 5 bases and 2 bases, in that order; junction bases with no gene match: 4. There are 15 residues in the CDR3. Germline V gene lookup returns CDR1 SGHRS and CDR2 YFSETQ.

The rearrangement links TRBV7-9 to TRBJ2-7; 11 bases are a match to TRBD2. The germline V gene encodes CDR1 SEHNR and CDR2 FQNEAQ (reference sequence). J was trimmed by 0 bases and V by 11 bases; bases with no gene match: 3. The CDR3 is made up of 13 amino acids. In nucleotides, the CDR3 is TGTGCCGGCGGACTAGCGGGCTCCTACGAGCAGTACTTC. Translated: CAGGLAGSYEQYF.